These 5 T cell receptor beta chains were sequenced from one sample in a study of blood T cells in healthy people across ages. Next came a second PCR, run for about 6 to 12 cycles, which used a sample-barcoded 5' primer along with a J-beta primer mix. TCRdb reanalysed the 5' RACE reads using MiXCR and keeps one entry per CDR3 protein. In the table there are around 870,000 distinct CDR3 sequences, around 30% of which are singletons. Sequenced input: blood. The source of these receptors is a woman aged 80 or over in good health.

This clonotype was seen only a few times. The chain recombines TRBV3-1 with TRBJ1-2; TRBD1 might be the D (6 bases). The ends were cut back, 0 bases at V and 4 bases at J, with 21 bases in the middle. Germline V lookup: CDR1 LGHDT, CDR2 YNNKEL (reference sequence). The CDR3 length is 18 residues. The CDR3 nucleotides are TGTGCCAGCAGCCAAGATGAGATGGCGAAGGGGGTGGGCTATGGCTACACCTTC. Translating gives CASSQDEMAKGVGYGYTF.

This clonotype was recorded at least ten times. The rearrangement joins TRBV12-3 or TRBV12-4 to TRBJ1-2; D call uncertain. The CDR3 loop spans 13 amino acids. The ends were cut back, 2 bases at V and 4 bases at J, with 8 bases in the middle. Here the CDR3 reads CASSLMPVYGYTF. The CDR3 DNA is TGTGCCAGCAGTTTAATGCCCGTCTATGGCTACACCTTC.

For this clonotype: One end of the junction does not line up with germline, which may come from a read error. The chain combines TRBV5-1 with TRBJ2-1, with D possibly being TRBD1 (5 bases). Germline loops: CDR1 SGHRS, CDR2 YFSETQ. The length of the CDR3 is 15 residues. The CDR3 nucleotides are TGCGCCGGCAGCTTAAGGACACAAAAATGGGATGAGCAGTTCTTC. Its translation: CAGSLRTQKWDEQFF.

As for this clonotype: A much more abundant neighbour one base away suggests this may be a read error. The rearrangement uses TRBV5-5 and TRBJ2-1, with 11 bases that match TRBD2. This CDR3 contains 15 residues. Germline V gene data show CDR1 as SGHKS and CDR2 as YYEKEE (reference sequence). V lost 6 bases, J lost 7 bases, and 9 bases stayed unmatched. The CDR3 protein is CASNLGLAGKNEQFF. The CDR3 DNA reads TGTGCCAGCAACTTAGGACTAGCGGGTAAGAATGAGCAGTTCTTC. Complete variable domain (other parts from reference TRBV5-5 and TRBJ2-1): DAGVTQSPTHLIKTRGQQVTLRCSPISGHKSVSWYQQVLGQGPQFIFQYYEKEERGRGNFPDRFSARQFPNYSSELNVNALLLGDSALYLCASNLGLAGKNEQFFGPGTRLTVL.

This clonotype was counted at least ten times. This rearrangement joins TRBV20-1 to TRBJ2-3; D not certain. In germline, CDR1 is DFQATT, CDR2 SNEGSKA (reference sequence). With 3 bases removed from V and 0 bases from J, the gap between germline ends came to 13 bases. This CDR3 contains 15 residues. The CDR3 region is CSARRQLSSTDTQYF. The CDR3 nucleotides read TGCAGTGCTAGGCGCCAGTTGTCTAGCACAGATACGCAGTATTTT.